This T cell receptor beta chain was obtained from a study of follicular helper T cells after annual influenza vaccination. Findings of the study overall: Each annual vaccination recalled recurring oligoclonal ICOS+CD38+ cTfh clonotypes.

Only in-frame clones appear in the TCRdb table, and some are missing; sequencing was by immunoSEQ multiplex PCR. Of 9,500 or so clones detected, about 81% appear once; the ten largest clones hold about 4%. V gave up 1 base and J gave up 8 bases, with 8 bases separating them. Germline V gene lookup returns CDR1 SGHDT and CDR2 YYEEEE. The CDR3 loop spans 12 amino acids. About this clone: Its antigen is unknown.

Time point specified: 2015-2016 season, 7 days after influenza vaccination. No donor had influenza vaccine in the prior 6 months; all lived in the community. This chain joins TRBV5-6 and TRBJ2-3, with D possibly matching TRBD1 (5 bases). This TCR derives from an adult who received the influenza vaccine. The sequenced sample was CXCR5+ CD38- circulating T follicular helper cells from blood, obtained 7 days after influenza vaccination. Described subset: circulating Tfh, non-naive CD4+CXCR5+PD-1+ (ICOS+CD38+ or ICOS-CD38-). CDR3 in DNA: TGTGCCAGCAGCTTGATAGGGGCTACGCAGTATTTT. This gives the protein CASSLIGATQYF.